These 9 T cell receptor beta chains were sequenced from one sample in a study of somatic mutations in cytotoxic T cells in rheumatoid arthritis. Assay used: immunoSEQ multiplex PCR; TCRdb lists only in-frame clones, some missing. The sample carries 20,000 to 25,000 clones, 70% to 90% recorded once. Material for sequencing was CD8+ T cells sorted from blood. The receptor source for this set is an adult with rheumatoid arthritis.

The CDR3 spells CASSLLPDTQYF. Written as DNA, the CDR3 is TGTGCCAGCAGTCTTCTCCCAGATACGCAGTATTTT. V usage is TRBV7-9 and J usage is TRBJ2-3, with D hard to call. The CDR3 extends over 12 amino acids. V lost 6 bases and J 4 bases, leaving 8 bases between the germline ends. The germline V gene encodes CDR1 SEHNR and CDR2 FQNEAQ (reference sequence). The full variable domain, rest sourced from reference TRBV7-9 and TRBJ2-3, is DTGVSQNPRHKITKRGQNVTFRCDPISEHNRLYWYRQTLGQGPEFLTYFQNEAQLEKSRLLSDRFSAERPKGSFSTLEIQRTEQGDSAMYLCASSLLPDTQYFGPGTRLTVL.

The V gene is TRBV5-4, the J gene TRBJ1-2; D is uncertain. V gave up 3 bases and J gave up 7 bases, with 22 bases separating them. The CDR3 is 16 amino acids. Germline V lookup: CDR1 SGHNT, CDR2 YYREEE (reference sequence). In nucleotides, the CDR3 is TGTGCCAGCAGCTCAATTACGGGTCGCTTATCGGGTGGCTACACCTTC. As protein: CASSSITGRLSGGYTF.

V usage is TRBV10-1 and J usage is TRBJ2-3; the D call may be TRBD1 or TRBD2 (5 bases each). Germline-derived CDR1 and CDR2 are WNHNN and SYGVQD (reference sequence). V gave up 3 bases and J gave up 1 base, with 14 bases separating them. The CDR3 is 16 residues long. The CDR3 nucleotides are TGCGCCAGCAGTGATGGGCTCCGAGGGGGCACAGATACGCAGTATTTT. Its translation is CASSDGLRGGTDTQYF.

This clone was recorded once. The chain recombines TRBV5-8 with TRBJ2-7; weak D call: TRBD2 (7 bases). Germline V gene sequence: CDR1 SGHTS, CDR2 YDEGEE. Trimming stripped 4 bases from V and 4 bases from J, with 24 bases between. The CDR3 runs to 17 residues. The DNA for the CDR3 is TGTGCCAGCAGCCTACGTTTAAGTGTCGGGGGGCTATACGAGCAGTACTTC. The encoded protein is CASSLRLSVGGLYEQYF.

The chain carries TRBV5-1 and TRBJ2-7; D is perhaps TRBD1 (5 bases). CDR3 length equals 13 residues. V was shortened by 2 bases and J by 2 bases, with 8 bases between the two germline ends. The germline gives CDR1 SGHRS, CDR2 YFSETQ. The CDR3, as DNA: TGCGCCAGCAGCTTAGACAGCCCCTACGAGCAGTACTTC. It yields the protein CASSLDSPYEQYF.

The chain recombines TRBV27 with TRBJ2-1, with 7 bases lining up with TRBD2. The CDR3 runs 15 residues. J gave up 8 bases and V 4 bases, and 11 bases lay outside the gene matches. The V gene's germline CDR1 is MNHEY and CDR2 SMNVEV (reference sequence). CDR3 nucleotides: TGTGCCAGCAGTTGGGACTACAAGGGGCTACATGAGCAGTTCTTC. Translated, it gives CASSWDYKGLHEQFF.

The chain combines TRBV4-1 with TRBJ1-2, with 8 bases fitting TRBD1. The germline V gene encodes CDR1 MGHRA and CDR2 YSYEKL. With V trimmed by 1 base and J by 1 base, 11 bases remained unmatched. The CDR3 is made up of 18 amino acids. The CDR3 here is CASSQVPGTGQLNYGYTF. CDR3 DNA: TGCGCCAGCAGCCAAGTCCCAGGGACAGGTCAACTTAACTATGGCTACACCTTC.

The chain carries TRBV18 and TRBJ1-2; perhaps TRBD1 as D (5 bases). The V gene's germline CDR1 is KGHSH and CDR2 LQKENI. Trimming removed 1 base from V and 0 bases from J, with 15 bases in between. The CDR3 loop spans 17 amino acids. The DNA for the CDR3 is TGTGCCAGCTCACCACAGGACACAAAATGGGCTAACTATGGCTACACCTTC. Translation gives CASSPQDTKWANYGYTF.

This CDR3 is CASRWTVTGELFF. The CDR3 DNA sequence: TGTGCCAGTAGGTGGACAGTAACCGGGGAGCTGTTTTTT. The V call is TRBV19, the J call TRBJ2-2; D possibly corresponds to TRBD1 (6 bases). Trimming pared 6 bases from V and 5 bases from J, leaving 10 bases between. The CDR3 is made up of 13 amino acids. Per germline, CDR1 LNHDA and CDR2 SQIVND (reference sequence). The variable domain in full, completed from reference TRBV19 and TRBJ2-2, reads DGGITQSPKYLFRKEGQNVTLSCEQNLNHDAMYWYRQDPGQGLRLIYYSQIVNDFQKGDIAEGYSVSREKKESFPLTVTSAQKNPTAFYLCASRWTVTGELFFGEGSRLTVL.